This T cell receptor beta chain was recovered during a study of T cells in Graves' hyperthyroidism and ophthalmopathy. Study at large: Peripheral blood sampling occurred at initial diagnosis, before any treatment.

An absence of ophthalmopathy progression within 18 months meant stable Graves' hyperthyroidism. Each patient was aged 18 to 65 and had newly diagnosed hyperthyroidism of under 2 months' duration. Diagnosis relied on clinical symptoms, serum thyroxine and TRAb, thyroid ultrasound and orbital computed tomography. Germline loops: CDR1 MNHEY, CDR2 SMNVEV (reference sequence). The CDR3 sequence is 15 residues long. Losses at the gene ends were 6 bases for V and 0 bases for J; bases not matched to a gene: 6. TCR beta CDR3 sequences were amplified from RNA transcripts. First-round RT-PCR with HTBI primers amplified the TCR CDR3 region. TCRdb reprocessed the multiplex PCR reads via MiXCR and lists one record per CDR3 protein. The table shows over 650,000 distinct CDR3 sequences, with around 17% occurring only once.

The sequencing sample was made of blood. This TCR came from a man aged 18-30 years with Graves' hyperthyroidism. The genes are TRBV27 and TRBJ1-1, with 8 bases that match TRBD1. CDR3 amino acids: CASRETTGVNTEAFF. The CDR3 DNA follows: TGTGCCAGCAGGGAAACGACAGGGGTGAACACTGAAGCTTTCTTT.